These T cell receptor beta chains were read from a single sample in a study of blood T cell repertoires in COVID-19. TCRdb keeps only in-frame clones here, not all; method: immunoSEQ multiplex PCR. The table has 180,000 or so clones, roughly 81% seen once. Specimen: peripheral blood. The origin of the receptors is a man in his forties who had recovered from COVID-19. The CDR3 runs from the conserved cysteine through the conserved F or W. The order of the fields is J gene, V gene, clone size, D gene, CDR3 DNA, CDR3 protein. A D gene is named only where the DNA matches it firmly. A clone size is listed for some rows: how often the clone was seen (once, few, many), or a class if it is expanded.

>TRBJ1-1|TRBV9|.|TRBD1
TGTGCCAGCAGCACCGAAGACAGGGGTGGGACTGAAGCTTTCTTT
CASSTEDRGGTEAFF
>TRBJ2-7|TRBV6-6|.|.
TGTGCCAGCAGTCCAACAGGGTTCGGAATTAACGAGCAGTACTTC
CASSPTGFGINEQYF
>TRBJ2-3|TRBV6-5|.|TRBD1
TGTGCCAGCAGCCACACCACAGGGGTGGATACGCAGTATTTT
CASSHTTGVDTQYF
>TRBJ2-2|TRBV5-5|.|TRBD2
TGTGCCAGCAGCCCCCTAGCGGGAGACACCGGGGAGCTGTTTTTT
CASSPLAGDTGELFF
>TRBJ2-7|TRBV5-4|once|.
TGTGCCAGCAGCTGGACTGGAAATTACTACGAGCAGTACTTC
CASSWTGNYYEQYF
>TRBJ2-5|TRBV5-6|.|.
TGTGCCAGCAGCGGGTCCCGGGGTCAAGAGACCCAGTACTTC
CASSGSRGQETQYF
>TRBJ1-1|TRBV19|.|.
TGTGCCAGTAGTATTGAGGGGGACACTGAAGCTTTCTTT
CASSIEGDTEAFF
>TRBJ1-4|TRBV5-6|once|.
TGTGCCAGCAGCTTGACAACAACTAATGAAAAACTGTTTTTT
CASSLTTTNEKLFF
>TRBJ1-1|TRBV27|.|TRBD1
TGTGCCAGCAGTTTAGGACAGGGTCGTACTGAAGCTTTCTTT
CASSLGQGRTEAFF
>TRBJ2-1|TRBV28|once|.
TGTGCCAGCAGCTTCGACAGTATGAATGAGCAGTTCTTC
CASSFDSMNEQFF
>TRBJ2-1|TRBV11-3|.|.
TGTGCCAGCAGCTTAGCAGTTAACAATGAGCAGTTCTTC
CASSLAVNNEQFF
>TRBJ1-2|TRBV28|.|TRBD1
TGTGCCAGCAGGCCGACAGGGCTTTATGGCTACACCTTC
CASRPTGLYGYTF
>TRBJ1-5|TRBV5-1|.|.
TGCGCCAGCAGCTTGTGGGGGCCGGAACAGCCCCAGCATTTT
CASSLWGPEQPQHF
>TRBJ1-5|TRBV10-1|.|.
TGCGCCAGCCCGACAGCTAGCAATCAGCCCCAGCATTTT
CASPTASNQPQHF
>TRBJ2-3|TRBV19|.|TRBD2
TGTGCCAGTAAGGAGCGGGGGCACACAGATACGCAGTATTTT
CASKERGHTDTQYF
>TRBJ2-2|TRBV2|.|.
TGTGCCAGCAGTCCGAACACACAGAACACCGGGGAGCTGTTTTTT
CASSPNTQNTGELFF
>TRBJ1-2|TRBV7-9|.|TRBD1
TGTGCCAGCAGCCAGACAGGGGACTATGGCTACACCTTC
CASSQTGDYGYTF
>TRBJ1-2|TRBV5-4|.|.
TGTGCCAGCAGCTTTGGAGGAGGCTATGGCTACACCTTC
CASSFGGGYGYTF
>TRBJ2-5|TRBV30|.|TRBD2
TGTGCCTGGAGAAGAGGGGCGGGAGTTCAAGAGACCCAGTACTTC
CAWRRGAGVQETQYF
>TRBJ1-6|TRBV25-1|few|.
TGTGCCAGCAGTAAACAGGGAGGGACTAATTCACCCCTCCACTTT
CASSKQGGTNSPLHF
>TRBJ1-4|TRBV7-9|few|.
TGTGCCAGCAGCTCCTCAAGTATGGGGGGGCAGGGAAAACTGTTTTTT
CASSSSSMGGQGKLFF
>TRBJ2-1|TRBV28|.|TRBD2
TGTGCCACCCTGGGGGGGGTCGGCTCCTACAATGAGCAGTTCTTC
CATLGGVGSYNEQFF
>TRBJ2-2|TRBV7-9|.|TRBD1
TGTGCCAGCCGAGGGGCAGGGGGAACCGGGGAGCTGTTTTTT
CASRGAGGTGELFF
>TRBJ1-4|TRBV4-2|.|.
TGTGCCAGCAGCCAAGGTGGTTGGACAGCTGAAAAACTGTTTTTT
CASSQGGWTAEKLFF
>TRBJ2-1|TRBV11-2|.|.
TGTGCCAGCAGCCCAGAATTCGGGGGCAATGAGCAGTTCTTC
CASSPEFGGNEQFF
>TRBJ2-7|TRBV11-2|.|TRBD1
TGTGCCAGCAGCTTAGGCGGGACAGGGTGGTACGAGCAGTACTTC
CASSLGGTGWYEQYF
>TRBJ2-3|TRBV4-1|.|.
TGCGCCAGCAGCCAAGAACCCCCCGGACAGTTAGATACGCAGTATTTT
CASSQEPPGQLDTQYF
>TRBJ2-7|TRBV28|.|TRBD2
TGTGCCAGCAGTTTAAGTCTAGCGGGAGTCTACGAGCAGTACTTC
CASSLSLAGVYEQYF
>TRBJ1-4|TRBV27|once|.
TGTGCCAGCAGTTTATCAGGTGTGGGGGCAGGGAAAGAAAAACTGTTTTTT
CASSLSGVGAGKEKLFF
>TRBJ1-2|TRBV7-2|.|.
TGTGCCAGCAGCTTCGCCAGCACCCCGACACTCTATGGCTACACCTTC
CASSFASTPTLYGYTF
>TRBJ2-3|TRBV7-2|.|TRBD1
TGTGCCAGCAGCGTCCGACAGGGGTCCACGCAGTATTTT
CASSVRQGSTQYF
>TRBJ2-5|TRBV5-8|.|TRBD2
TGTGCCAGCAGCTTAGGAGTGGTAGCGGGAGTTTTAGAGACCCAGTACTTC
CASSLGVVAGVLETQYF
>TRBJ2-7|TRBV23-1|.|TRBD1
TGCGCCAGCAGTCATCCGAGCCACGGGACAGGACTTTACGAGCAGTACTTC
CASSHPSHGTGLYEQYF
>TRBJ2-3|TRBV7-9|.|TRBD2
TGTGCCAGCAGCTTAGGGGGACTAGCGAAAGATACGCAGTATTTT
CASSLGGLAKDTQYF
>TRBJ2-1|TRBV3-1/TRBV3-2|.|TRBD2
TGTGCCAGCAGCCAGGGACTAGCGGGGGGGTACAATGAGCAGTTCTTC
CASSQGLAGGYNEQFF
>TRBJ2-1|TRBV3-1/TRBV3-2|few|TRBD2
TGTGCCAGCAGTAACCTAGTTGGGCGGGGGGGCCTTCCTTTCTTC
CASSNLVGRGGLPFF
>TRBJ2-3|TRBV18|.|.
TGTGCCAGCTCACCGCGAACAGATACGCAGTATTTT
CASSPRTDTQYF
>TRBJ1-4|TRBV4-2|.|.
TGTGCCAGCAGAATCTCTCAGGGGACTAACGAAAAACTGTTTTTT
CASRISQGTNEKLFF
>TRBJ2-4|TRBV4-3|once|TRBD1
TGCGCCAGCAGCCAAGCTGTGAGGGACAGTCGCAACATTCAGTACTTC
CASSQAVRDSRNIQYF
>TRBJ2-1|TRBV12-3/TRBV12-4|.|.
TGTGCCAGCAGTCCCACAGGGTATGAGCAGTTCTTC
CASSPTGYEQFF